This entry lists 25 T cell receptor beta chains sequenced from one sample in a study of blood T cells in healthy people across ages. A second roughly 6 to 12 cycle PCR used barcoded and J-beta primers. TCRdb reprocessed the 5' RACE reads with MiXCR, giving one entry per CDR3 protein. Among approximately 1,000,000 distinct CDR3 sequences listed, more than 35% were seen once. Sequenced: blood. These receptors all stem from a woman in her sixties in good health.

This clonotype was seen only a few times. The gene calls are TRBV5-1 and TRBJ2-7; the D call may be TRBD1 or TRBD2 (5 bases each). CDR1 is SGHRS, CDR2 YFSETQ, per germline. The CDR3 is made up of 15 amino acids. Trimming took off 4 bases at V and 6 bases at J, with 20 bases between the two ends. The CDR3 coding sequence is TGCGCCAGCAGCGAAGTGCGGGCAGGGTCGATCGAGCAGTACTTC. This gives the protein CASSEVRAGSIEQYF.

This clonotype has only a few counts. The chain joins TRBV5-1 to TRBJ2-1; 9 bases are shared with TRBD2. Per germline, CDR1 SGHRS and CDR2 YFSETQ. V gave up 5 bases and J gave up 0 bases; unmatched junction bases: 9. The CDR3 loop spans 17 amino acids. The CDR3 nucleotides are TGCGCCAGCAGGCTGACGGTTAGCGGGAGCTCCTACAATGAGCAGTTCTTC. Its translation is CASRLTVSGSSYNEQFF.

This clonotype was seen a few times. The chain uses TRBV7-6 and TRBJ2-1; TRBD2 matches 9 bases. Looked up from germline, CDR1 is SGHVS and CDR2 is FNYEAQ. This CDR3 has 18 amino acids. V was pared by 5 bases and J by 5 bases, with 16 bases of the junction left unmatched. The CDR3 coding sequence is TGTGCCAGCAGCCTAATGGGCCTAGCGGGACTCCCTCACAATGAGCAGTTCTTC. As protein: CASSLMGLAGLPHNEQFF.

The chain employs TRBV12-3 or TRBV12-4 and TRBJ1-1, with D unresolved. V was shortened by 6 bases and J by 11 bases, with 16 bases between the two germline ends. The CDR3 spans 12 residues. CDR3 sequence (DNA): TGTGCCAGCAGACTATCTGGGCAGGTCGCTTTCTTT. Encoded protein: CASRLSGQVAFF.

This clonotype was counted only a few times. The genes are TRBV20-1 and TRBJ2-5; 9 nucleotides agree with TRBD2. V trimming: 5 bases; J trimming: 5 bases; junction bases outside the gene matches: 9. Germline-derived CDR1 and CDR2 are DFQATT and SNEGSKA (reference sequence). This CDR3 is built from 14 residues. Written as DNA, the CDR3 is TGCAGTGCTGTATCCGGGACTAGCCCGGAGACCCAGTACTTC. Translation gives CSAVSGTSPETQYF.

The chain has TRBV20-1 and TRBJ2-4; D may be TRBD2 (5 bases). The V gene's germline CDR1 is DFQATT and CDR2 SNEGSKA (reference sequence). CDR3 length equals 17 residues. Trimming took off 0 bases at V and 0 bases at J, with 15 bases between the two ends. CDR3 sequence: CSARELAGVLAKNIQYF. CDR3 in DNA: TGCAGTGCTAGAGAGCTAGCCGGTGTGCTAGCCAAAAACATTCAGTACTTC.

Here the CDR3 reads CASSDRQGMGEKLFF. The CDR3 DNA sequence: TGTGCCAGCAGTGACCGACAGGGAATGGGGGAAAAACTGTTTTTT. This sequence joins TRBV12-3 or TRBV12-4 and TRBJ1-4; TRBD1 agrees at 7 bases. CDR3 length: 15 residues. The trim removed 5 bases at V and 8 bases at J, leaving 11 bases unmatched.

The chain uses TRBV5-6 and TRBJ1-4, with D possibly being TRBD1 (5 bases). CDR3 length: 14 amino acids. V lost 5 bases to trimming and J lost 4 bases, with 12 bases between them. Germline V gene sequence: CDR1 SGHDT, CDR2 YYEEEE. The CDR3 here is CASRSRGFNEKLFF. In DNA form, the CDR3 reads TGTGCCAGCAGGAGCCGGGGCTTTAATGAAAAACTGTTTTTT.

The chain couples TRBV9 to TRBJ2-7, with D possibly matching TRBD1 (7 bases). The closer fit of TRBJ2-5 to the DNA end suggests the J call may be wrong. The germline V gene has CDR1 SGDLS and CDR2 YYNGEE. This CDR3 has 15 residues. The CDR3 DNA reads TGTGCCAGCAGCGTATCCAGCAGGGGGGCGGAGACCCAGTACTTC. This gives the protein CASSVSSRGAETQYF.

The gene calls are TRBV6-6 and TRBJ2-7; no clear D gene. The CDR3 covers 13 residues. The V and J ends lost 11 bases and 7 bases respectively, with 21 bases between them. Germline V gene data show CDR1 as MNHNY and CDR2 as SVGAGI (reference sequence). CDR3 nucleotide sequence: TGTGCCTCCGCGCAGATCACTGATGAGGAGCAGTACTTC. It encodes CASAQITDEEQYF.

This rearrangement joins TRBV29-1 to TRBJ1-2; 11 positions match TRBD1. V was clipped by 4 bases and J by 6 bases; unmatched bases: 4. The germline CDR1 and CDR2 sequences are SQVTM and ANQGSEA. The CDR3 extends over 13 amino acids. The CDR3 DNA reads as TGCAGCGTTGTGGGGGGACAGGGGGATGGCTACACCTTC. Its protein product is CSVVGGQGDGYTF.

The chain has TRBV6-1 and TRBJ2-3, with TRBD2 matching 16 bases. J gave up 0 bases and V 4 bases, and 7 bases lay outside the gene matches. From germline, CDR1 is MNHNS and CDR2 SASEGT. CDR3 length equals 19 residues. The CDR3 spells CASSAGLAGGSASTDTQYF. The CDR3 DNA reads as TGTGCCAGCAGTGCGGGACTAGCGGGAGGGTCTGCTAGCACAGATACGCAGTATTTT.

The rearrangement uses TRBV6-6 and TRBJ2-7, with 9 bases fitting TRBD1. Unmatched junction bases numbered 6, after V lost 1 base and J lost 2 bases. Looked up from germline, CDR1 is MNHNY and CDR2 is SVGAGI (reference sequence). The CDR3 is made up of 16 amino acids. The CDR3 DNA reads TGTGCCAGCAGTTACTACAGGGGACAGGGAACCTACGAGCAGTACTTC. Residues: CASSYYRGQGTYEQYF.

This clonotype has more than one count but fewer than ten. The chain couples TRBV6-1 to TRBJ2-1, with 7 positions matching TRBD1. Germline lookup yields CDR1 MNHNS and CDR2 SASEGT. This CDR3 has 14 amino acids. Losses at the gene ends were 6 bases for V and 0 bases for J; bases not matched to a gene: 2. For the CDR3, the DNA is TGTGCCAGCAGGGGACAGAGCTCCTACAATGAGCAGTTCTTC. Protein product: CASRGQSSYNEQFF.

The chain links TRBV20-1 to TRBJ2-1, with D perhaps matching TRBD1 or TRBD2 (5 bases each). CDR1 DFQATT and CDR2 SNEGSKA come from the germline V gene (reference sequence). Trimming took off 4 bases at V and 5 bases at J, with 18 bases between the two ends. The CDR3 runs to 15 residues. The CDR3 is CSANNVAPGHNEQFF. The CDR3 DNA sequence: TGCAGTGCTAACAACGTAGCCCCGGGACACAATGAGCAGTTCTTC.

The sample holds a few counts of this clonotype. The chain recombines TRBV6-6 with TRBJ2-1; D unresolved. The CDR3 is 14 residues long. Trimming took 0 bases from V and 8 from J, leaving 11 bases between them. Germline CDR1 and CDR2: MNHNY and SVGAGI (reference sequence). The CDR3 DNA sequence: TGTGCCAGCAGTTACTCCTGGGTTGGGGATGAGCAGTTCTTC. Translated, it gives CASSYSWVGDEQFF.

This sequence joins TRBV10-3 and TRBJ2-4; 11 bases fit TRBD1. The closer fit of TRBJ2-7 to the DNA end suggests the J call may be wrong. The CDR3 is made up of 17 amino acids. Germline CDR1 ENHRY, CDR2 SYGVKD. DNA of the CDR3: TGTGCCATCAGGGAAGGACAGGGGGCCATTCAGGGAAACGAGCAGTACTTC. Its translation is CAIREGQGAIQGNEQYF.

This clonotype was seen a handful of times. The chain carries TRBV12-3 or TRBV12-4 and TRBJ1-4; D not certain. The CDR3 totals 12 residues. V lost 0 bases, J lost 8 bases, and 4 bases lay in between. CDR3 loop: CASSLAYEKLFF. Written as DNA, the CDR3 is TGTGCCAGCAGTTTAGCATACGAAAAACTGTTTTTT.

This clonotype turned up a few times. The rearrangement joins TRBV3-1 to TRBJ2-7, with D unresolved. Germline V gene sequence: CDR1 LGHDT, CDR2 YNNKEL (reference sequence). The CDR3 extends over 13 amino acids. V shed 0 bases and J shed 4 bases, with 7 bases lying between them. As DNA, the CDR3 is TGTGCCAGCAGCCAAGATCAAAGATACGAGCAGTACTTC. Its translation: CASSQDQRYEQYF.

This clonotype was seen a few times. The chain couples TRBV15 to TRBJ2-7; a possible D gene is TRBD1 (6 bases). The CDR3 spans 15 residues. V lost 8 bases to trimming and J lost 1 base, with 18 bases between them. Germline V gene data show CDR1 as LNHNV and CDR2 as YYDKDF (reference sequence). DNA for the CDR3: TGTGCCACCCAGCCTGGGGGCTTTGAATCCTACGAGCAGTACTTC. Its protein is CATQPGGFESYEQYF.

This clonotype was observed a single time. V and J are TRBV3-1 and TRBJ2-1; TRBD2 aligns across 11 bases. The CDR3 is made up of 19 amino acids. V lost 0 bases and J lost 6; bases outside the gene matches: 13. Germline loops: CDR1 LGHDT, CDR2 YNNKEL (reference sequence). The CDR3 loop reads CASSQEGLAGGWGGNEQFF. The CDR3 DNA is TGTGCCAGCAGCCAAGAGGGGCTAGCGGGAGGCTGGGGAGGCAATGAGCAGTTCTTC.

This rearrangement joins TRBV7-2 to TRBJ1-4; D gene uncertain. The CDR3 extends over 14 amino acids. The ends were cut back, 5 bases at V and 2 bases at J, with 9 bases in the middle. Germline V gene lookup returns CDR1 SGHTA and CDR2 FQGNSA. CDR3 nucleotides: TGTGCCAGCAGCCCTTTTAGGACTAATGAAAAACTGTTTTTT. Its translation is CASSPFRTNEKLFF. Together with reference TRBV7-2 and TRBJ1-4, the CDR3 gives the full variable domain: GAGVSQSPSNKVTEKGKDVELRCDPISGHTALYWYRQSLGQGLEFLIYFQGNSAPDKSGLPSDRFSAERTGGSVSTLTIQRTQQEDSAVYLCASSPFRTNEKLFFGSGTQLSVL.

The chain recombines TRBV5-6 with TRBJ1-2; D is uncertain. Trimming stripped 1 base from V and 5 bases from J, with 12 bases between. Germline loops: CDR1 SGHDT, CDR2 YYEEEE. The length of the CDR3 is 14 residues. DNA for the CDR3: TGTGCCAGCAGCTTGATACGGCAGCTGTATGGCTACACCTTC. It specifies CASSLIRQLYGYTF.

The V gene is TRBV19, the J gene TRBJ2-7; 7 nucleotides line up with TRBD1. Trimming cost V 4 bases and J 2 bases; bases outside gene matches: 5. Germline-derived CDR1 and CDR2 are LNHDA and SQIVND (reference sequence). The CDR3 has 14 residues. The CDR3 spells CASSTRDRPYEQYF. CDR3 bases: TGTGCCAGTAGTACCCGGGACAGACCCTACGAGCAGTACTTC.

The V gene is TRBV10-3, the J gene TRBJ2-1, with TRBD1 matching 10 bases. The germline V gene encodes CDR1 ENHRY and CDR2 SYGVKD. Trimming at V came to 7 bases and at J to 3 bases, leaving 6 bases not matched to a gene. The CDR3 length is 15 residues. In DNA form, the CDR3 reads TGTGCCATCATCCGCGACAGGGGGCTCTACAATGAGCAGTTCTTC. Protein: CAIIRDRGLYNEQFF.